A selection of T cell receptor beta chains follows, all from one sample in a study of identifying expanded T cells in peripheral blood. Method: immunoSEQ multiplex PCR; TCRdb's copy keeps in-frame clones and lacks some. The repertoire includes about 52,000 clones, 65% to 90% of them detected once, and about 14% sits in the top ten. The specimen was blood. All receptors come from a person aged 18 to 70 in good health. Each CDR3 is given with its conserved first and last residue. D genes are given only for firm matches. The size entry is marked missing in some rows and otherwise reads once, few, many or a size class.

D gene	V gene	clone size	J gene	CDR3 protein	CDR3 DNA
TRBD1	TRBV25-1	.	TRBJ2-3	CASGLGTGTDTQYF	TGTGCCAGTGGTCTCGGGACAGGAACAGATACGCAGTATTTT
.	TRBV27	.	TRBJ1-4	CASSLRDASRGEKLFF	TGTGCCAGCAGTCTCCGGGACGCCTCTCGGGGTGAAAAACTGTTTTTT
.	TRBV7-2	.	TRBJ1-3	CASSYPDGRNTIYF	TGTGCCAGCAGCTACCCGGACGGGCGAAACACCATATATTTT
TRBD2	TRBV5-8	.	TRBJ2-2	CASTQLAGQTGELFF	TGTGCCAGCACCCAACTAGCGGGACAGACCGGGGAGCTGTTTTTT
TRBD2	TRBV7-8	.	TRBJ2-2	CASRLRGALFAGELFF	TGTGCCAGTAGATTGCGGGGGGCCTTATTTGCCGGGGAGCTGTTTTTT
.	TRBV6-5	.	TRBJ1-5	CASTPGLNQPQHF	TGTGCCAGCACCCCGGGGCTCAATCAGCCCCAGCATTTT
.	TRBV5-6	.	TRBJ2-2	CASSSSGIGELFF	TGTGCCAGCAGCTCGTCAGGGATCGGGGAGCTGTTTTTT
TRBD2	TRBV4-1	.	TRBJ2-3	CASSQVAGDTDTQYF	TGCGCCAGCAGCCAAGTGGCGGGGGACACAGATACGCAGTATTTT
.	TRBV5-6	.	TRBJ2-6	CASSLEGTGANVLTF	TGTGCCAGCAGCTTGGAGGGGACTGGGGCCAACGTCCTGACTTTC
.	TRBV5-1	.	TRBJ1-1	CASAGGTRTEAFF	TGCGCCAGCGCCGGGGGAACTAGGACTGAAGCTTTCTTT
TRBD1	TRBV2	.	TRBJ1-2	CASRLDREGYTF	TGTGCCAGCAGACTGGACAGGGAAGGCTACACCTTC
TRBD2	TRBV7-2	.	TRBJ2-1	CASSTGLAGVSKQFF	TGTGCCAGCAGCACGGGACTAGCGGGAGTTTCGAAGCAGTTCTTC
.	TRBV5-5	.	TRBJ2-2	CASSSGRTGELFF	TGTGCCAGCAGCTCGGGACGAACCGGGGAGCTGTTTTTT
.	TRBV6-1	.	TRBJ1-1	CASREDGDLGHTEAFF	TGTGCCAGCAGGGAAGACGGGGACCTGGGGCACACTGAAGCTTTCTTT
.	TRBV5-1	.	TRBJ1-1	CASSRGGEAFF	TGCGCCAGCAGCCGCGGGGGTGAAGCTTTCTTT
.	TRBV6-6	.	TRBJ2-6	CASRGPGVGANVLTF	TGTGCCAGCCGTGGCCCAGGGGTGGGGGCCAACGTCCTGACTTTC
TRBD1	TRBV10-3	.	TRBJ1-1	CATKDRDTEAFF	TGTGCCACAAAAGACAGGGACACTGAAGCTTTCTTT
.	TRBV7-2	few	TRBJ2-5	CASSRRKETQYF	TGTGCCAGCAGCCGTAGAAAAGAGACCCAGTACTTC
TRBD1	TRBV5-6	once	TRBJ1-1	CASSVLDRVRNTEAFF	TGTGCCAGCAGCGTTTTAGACAGGGTCAGGAACACTGAAGCTTTCTTT
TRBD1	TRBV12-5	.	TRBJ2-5	CASSMSDRAQYF	TGTGCCTCCTCTATGTCTGACAGGGCCCAGTACTTC
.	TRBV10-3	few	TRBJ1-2	CAISDRRLGGYTF	TGTGCCATCAGTGATAGGAGACTAGGGGGCTACACCTTC
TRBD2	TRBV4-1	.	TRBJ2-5	CASSLSGGAEETQYF	TGCGCCAGCAGCTTAAGCGGGGGGGCGGAAGAGACCCAGTACTTC
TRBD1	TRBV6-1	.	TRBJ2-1	CASSVPRQGANQRNEQFF	TGTGCCAGCAGTGTACCTAGACAGGGGGCTAATCAGAGGAATGAGCAGTTCTTC
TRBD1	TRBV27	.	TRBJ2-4	CASSLRGQGEVYF	TGTGCCAGCAGTTTACGTGGACAGGGAGAGGTGTACTTC
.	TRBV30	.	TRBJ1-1	CAWTVGYQAFF	TGTGCCTGGACGGTGGGTTATCAAGCTTTCTTT
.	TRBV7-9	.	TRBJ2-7	CASSQQRTGSYEQYF	TGCGCCAGCAGCCAGCAGAGGACGGGCTCCTACGAGCAGTACTTC
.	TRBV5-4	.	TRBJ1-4	CASSLAGGLNEKLFF	TGTGCCAGCAGCTTGGCTGGAGGGCTTAATGAAAAACTGTTTTTT
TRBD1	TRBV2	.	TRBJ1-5	CASSGQGGRQPQHF	TGTGCCAGTTCGGGACAGGGAGGGCGTCAGCCCCAGCATTTT
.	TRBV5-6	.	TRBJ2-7	CASSSIYEQYF	TGTGCCAGCAGCTCGATCTACGAGCAGTACTTC
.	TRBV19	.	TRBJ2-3	CASSLSGRTDTQYF	TGTGCCAGTAGTCTGTCAGGGCGGACAGATACGCAGTATTTT
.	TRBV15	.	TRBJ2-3	CATSRDETAGADTQYF	TGTGCCACCAGCAGAGATGAGACCGCCGGAGCAGATACGCAGTATTTT
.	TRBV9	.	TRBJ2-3	CASSLRRSQDTQYF	TGTGCCAGCAGCCTAAGACGTAGTCAAGATACGCAGTATTTT
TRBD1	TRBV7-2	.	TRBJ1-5	CASSAGTGFAPQHF	TGTGCCAGCAGTGCCGGGACAGGCTTCGCGCCCCAGCATTTT
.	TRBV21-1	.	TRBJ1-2	CASRVDLGANGYTF	TGTGCCAGCCGCGTGGATTTGGGGGCGAATGGCTACACCTTC
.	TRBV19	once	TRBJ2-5	CASSSGWAQYF	TGTGCCAGTAGTTCCGGGTGGGCCCAGTACTTC
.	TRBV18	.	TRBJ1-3	CASAQPSGNTIYF	TGTGCCAGCGCACAGCCCTCTGGAAACACCATATATTTT
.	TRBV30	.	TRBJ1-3	CAWRPNLENTIYF	TGTGCCTGGAGGCCGAACCTGGAAAACACCATATATTTT
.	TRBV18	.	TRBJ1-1	CASSPGASEAFF	TGTGCCAGCTCACCCGGGGCATCCGAAGCTTTCTTT
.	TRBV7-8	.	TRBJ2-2	CASSLGSGTSTGELFF	TGTGCCAGCAGCTTAGGATCAGGGACAAGCACCGGGGAGCTGTTTTTT
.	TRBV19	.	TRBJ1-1	CASSINAVPEAFF	TGTGCCAGTAGTATAAACGCGGTACCTGAAGCTTTCTTT
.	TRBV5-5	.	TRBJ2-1	CASSSGGRLTYNEQFF	TGTGCCAGCAGCTCTGGGGGGCGGCTCACCTACAATGAGCAGTTCTTC
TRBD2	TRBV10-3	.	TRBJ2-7	CAISEPTTPGTSVSYEQYF	TGTGCCATCAGTGAGCCTACTACACCCGGGACTAGCGTATCCTACGAGCAGTACTTC
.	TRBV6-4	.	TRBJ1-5	CASKSAGGDCNSNQPQHF	TGTGCCAGCAAAAGTGCGGGAGGTGACTGTAATAGCAATCAGCCCCAGCATTTT
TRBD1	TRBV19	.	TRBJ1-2	CASSRQGADYGYTF	TGTGCCAGTAGTCGACAGGGGGCCGACTATGGCTACACCTTC
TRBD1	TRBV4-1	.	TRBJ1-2	CASSQVIRRDRVRGYTF	TGCGCCAGCAGCCAAGTCATCAGACGGGACAGGGTACGAGGCTACACCTTC
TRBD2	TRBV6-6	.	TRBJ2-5	CASSYSGTSGETQYF	TGTGCCAGCAGTTACTCGGGGACTAGCGGAGAGACCCAGTACTTC
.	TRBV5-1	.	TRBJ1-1	CASSFQGTGEPDGDTEAFF	TGCGCCAGCAGCTTTCAAGGCACGGGGGAACCGGATGGGGACACTGAAGCTTTCTTT
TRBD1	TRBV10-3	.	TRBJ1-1	CAIRGQSMNTEAFF	TGTGCCATCAGGGGACAGTCTATGAACACTGAAGCTTTCTTT
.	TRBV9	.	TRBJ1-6	CASSPSLSNSPLHF	TGTGCCAGCAGCCCTTCGTTGAGTAATTCACCCCTCCACTTT
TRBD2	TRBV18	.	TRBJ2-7	CASSMGGSLREQYF	TGTGCCAGCTCAATGGGAGGGTCCCTTCGCGAGCAGTACTTC
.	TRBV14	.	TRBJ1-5	CASSQTNQPQHF	TGTGCCAGCAGCCAAACCAATCAGCCCCAGCATTTT
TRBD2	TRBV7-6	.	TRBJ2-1	CASSLSGATYNEQFF	TGTGCCAGCAGCTTAAGCGGGGCCACCTACAATGAGCAGTTCTTC
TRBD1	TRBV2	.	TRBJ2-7	CASRGGTGGSYEQYF	TGTGCCAGCAGAGGGGGGACAGGGGGCTCCTACGAGCAGTACTTC
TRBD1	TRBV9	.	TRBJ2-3	CASSVAPGTGSTDTQYF	TGTGCCAGCAGCGTAGCTCCCGGGACAGGGTCTACAGATACGCAGTATTTT